This TCR beta chain derives from a study of shared clonotypes between healthy human individuals. Assay used: immunoSEQ multiplex PCR; TCRdb lists only in-frame clones, some missing. The data contain roughly 2,000,000 clones, about 93% of them singletons. The CDR3 covers 18 residues. Naive CD8 isolation took CD45RO-negative cells positively selected for CCR7 and excluded terminally differentiated effector memory CD45RA+ cells. Donors, healthy HIV-negative adults, lacked recent acute infections or vaccinations. This sequence joins TRBV21-1 and TRBJ2-7; the table assigns TRBD2, which was not confirmed against the DNA. TRBV21-1 is designated a pseudogene. Sample: naive CD8+ T cells from PBMCs. The clonotype was recovered from a man younger than 30 in good health. Some clones in this sample may be carry-over from other donors' samples. Here the CDR3 reads CASSKTGEGCRSSYEQYF. The CDR3 coding sequence is TGTGCCAGCAGCAAAACGGGGGAAGGGTGTAGATCCTCCTACGAGCAGTACTTC.